The sequence of this T cell receptor beta chain was determined in a study of T cells in Graves' hyperthyroidism and ophthalmopathy. Study overall: Blood was drawn when the patient was first diagnosed and still untreated.

Study results and limitations: By a 13 V-J model, ophthalmopathy was set apart from stable hyperthyroidism.

This clonotype has at least ten counts. Its target is not known. Patients showing uncontrolled infection, other autoimmune disease, pregnancy or lactation were ineligible. Amplified regions were TCR beta CDR3 sequences from RNA transcripts. In the first-round RT-PCR of the TCR CDR3, the HTBI primer set was used. TCRdb redid the calling of the multiplex PCR reads with MiXCR, one entry per CDR3 protein. The table includes 500,000 to 750,000 distinct CDR3 sequences, approximately 15% detected once. The sequence derives from a woman aged 30 to 39 with Graves' hyperthyroidism. Material: blood.

In DNA form, the CDR3 reads TGTGCCAGCAGCTTAGGCACGGGACTAGCATACAATGAGCAGTTCTTC. The encoded protein is CASSLGTGLAYNEQFF. V is TRBV7-3 and J is TRBJ2-1, with 9 bases fitting TRBD2. Germline V gives CDR1 SGHTA, CDR2 FQGTGA. The CDR3 covers 16 residues. V lost 2 bases and J lost 4; bases outside the gene matches: 6.